Each of the 23 T cell receptor beta chains below was sequenced from the same sample in a study of T cells in Graves' hyperthyroidism and ophthalmopathy. TCR beta CDR3 sequences were amplified from RNA transcripts. TCR CDR3 regions were first amplified by RT-PCR with HTBI primers. TCRdb analysed the multiplex PCR reads with MiXCR anew, one entry per CDR3 protein. The table includes about 590,000 distinct CDR3 sequences, around 16% detected once. The sequenced sample consisted of blood. All receptors derive from a woman under 40 with Graves' hyperthyroidism.

This clonotype was seen at least ten times. The chain has TRBV11-3 and TRBJ2-1; D uncertain. Germline V gene sequence: CDR1 SGHNT, CDR2 YENEEA. The V end was cut by 4 bases, the J end by 1 base, with 8 bases between. CDR3 size: 14 residues. CDR3 coding DNA: TGTGCCAGCAGCTCCGGGTTTTCCTACAATGAGCAGTTCTTC. This encodes CASSSGFSYNEQFF. Supplemented by reference TRBV11-3 and TRBJ2-1, the full variable domain reads EAGVVQSPRYKIIEKKQPVAFWCNPISGHNTLYWYLQNLGQGPELLIRYENEEAVDDSQLPKDRFSAERLKGVDSTLKIQPAELGDSAVYLCASSSGFSYNEQFFGPGTRLTVL.

This clonotype was seen only a few times. V gene TRBV15 combines with J gene TRBJ1-6; 9 nucleotides line up with TRBD1. CDR1 and CDR2 (germline): LNHNV, YYDKDF (reference sequence). The J segment lost 3 bases and the V segment lost 5 bases, leaving 11 bases of the junction unmatched. The CDR3 covers 18 residues. DNA of the CDR3: TGTGCCACCAGCTCCGGGGACAGGGCGGAGTACTATAATTCACCCCTCCACTTT. Its translation: CATSSGDRAEYYNSPLHF.

Ten or more counts support this clonotype. The chain uses TRBV20-1 and TRBJ2-1; D is unresolved. Germline assignment: CDR1 DFQATT and CDR2 SNEGSKA (reference sequence). This CDR3 comprises 13 residues. Trimming removed 5 bases from V and 5 bases from J, with 13 bases in between. Here the CDR3 reads CSAGLEPHNEQFF. The CDR3 coding sequence is TGCAGTGCTGGGCTGGAGCCCCACAATGAGCAGTTCTTC.

The genes are TRBV6-2 or TRBV6-3 and TRBJ2-2; TRBD1 aligns across 9 bases. In germline, CDR1 is MNHEY, CDR2 SVGEGT. This CDR3 region has 16 residues. Trimming took 0 bases from V and 8 from J; bases not matched to a gene: 7. The CDR3 nucleotides are TGTGCCAGCAGTTACTCGGGACAGGGACGACCGGGGGAGCTGTTTTTT. It codes for CASSYSGQGRPGELFF.

The table lists this clonotype with many counts. V is TRBV5-1 and J is TRBJ2-1; possibly TRBD2 for D (5 bases). CDR1 and CDR2 from the germline V gene are SGHRS and YFSETQ. The CDR3 spans 16 residues. The ends were cut back, 4 bases at V and 0 bases at J, with 14 bases in the middle. CDR3 loop: CASSNEGISSYNEQFF. For the CDR3, the DNA is TGCGCCAGCAGCAATGAGGGCATTAGCTCCTACAATGAGCAGTTCTTC.

At least ten counts were recorded for this clonotype. V and J are TRBV7-2 and TRBJ2-2; 11 bases are shared with TRBD2. CDR1 and CDR2 (germline): SGHTA, FQGNSA. V shed 5 bases and J 3 bases; nucleotides not matched to a gene: 8. The CDR3 is made up of 17 amino acids. CDR3 DNA sequence: TGTGCCAGCAGCACGCCCGGGACTAGCGGAGACACCGGGGAGCTGTTTTTT. It specifies CASSTPGTSGDTGELFF.

This clonotype was detected ten times or more. The CDR3 bases are TGTGCCAGCAGTCCCATTGGACTAGCGGGACTATTCTCCTACAATGAGCAGTTCTTC. Translation gives CASSPIGLAGLFSYNEQFF. The rearrangement joins TRBV27 to TRBJ2-1, with 12 bases lining up with TRBD2. CDR1 is MNHEY, CDR2 SMNVEV, per germline (reference sequence). After removal of 5 bases from V and 0 bases from J, the junction contained 11 bases not matched to a gene. The CDR3 length is 19 residues.

The chain recombines TRBV20-1 with TRBJ2-7, with D perhaps TRBD1 or TRBD2 (5 bases each). Trimming cost V 0 bases and J 4 bases, with 19 bases left between them. CDR3 length: 16 residues. Germline assignment: CDR1 DFQATT and CDR2 SNEGSKA (reference sequence). This CDR3 reads CSAREHSVEGRYEQYF. The CDR3, as DNA: TGCAGTGCTAGAGAACATTCAGTAGAGGGGCGGTACGAGCAGTACTTC.

The chain couples TRBV4-1 to TRBJ2-5; D remains unclear. Germline CDR1 and CDR2: MGHRA and YSYEKL. V was clipped by 1 base and J by 5 bases, with 11 bases between them. This CDR3 contains 14 residues. The CDR3 sequence: CASSQGLDGETQYF. The CDR3 nucleotides are TGCGCCAGCAGCCAAGGGCTCGACGGGGAGACCCAGTACTTC.

This clonotype has a handful of counts. This chain joins TRBV5-6 and TRBJ2-5, with D unresolved. Trimming removed 4 bases at V and 4 bases at J, with 17 bases between. CDR1 and CDR2 (germline): SGHDT, YYEEEE. CDR3 length: 15 residues. The CDR3 sequence is CASSRFELWGETQYF. In DNA form, the CDR3 reads TGTGCCAGCAGCCGGTTTGAGCTATGGGGAGAGACCCAGTACTTC.

This clonotype showed up many times. The V gene is TRBV20-1, the J gene TRBJ2-7, with TRBD2 identical over 11 bases. The junction had 13 bases not matched to a gene; V was cut back by 0 bases and J by 3 bases. Per the germline V gene, CDR1 is DFQATT and CDR2 is SNEGSKA (reference sequence). This CDR3 is 18 amino acids long. In DNA, the CDR3 is TGCAGTGCTAGAGATCGGCTCCGGACTAGCGGGTTCCACTACGAGCAGTACTTC. Its protein is CSARDRLRTSGFHYEQYF.

The rearrangement links TRBV6-1 to TRBJ1-2; D possibly corresponds to TRBD1 (6 bases). The CDR3 is 13 residues long. V lost 6 bases and J 5 bases, leaving 13 bases between the germline ends. Germline lookup yields CDR1 MNHNS and CDR2 SASEGT. Here the CDR3 DNA reads TGTGCCAGCAGCCGGACGGGGGCGTATGGCTACACCTTC. The encoded protein is CASSRTGAYGYTF.

As regards this clonotype: A much larger clone lies one base from this, so it may be a read error. The V call is TRBV2, the J call TRBJ2-2; TRBD1 matches at 9 bases. The CDR3 loop spans 15 amino acids. J gave up 0 bases and V 5 bases, and 1 base lay outside the gene matches. Germline V gene data show CDR1 as SNHLY and CDR2 as FYNNEI. CDR3 nucleotide sequence: TGTGCCAGCAGTCGACAGGGGGCGAACACCGGGGAGCTGTTTTTT. Translating gives CASSRQGANTGELFF.

This clonotype was seen at least ten times. V gene TRBV30 combines with J gene TRBJ2-7; 7 bases agree with TRBD1. This CDR3 region has 11 residues. Germline V gene sequence: CDR1 GTSNPN, CDR2 SVGIG (reference sequence). Trimming cost V 5 bases and J 9 bases; bases outside gene matches: 7. The DNA for the CDR3 is TGTGCCTGGGGTACAGGGGCGTGGCAGTACTTC. The encoded protein is CAWGTGAWQYF.

This clonotype was recorded at least ten times. The rearrangement uses TRBV20-1 and TRBJ2-7; D is unclear. The CDR3 runs to 15 residues. Germline CDR1 and CDR2: DFQATT and SNEGSKA (reference sequence). Trimming left V 1 base short and J 0 bases short, with 13 bases between. The CDR3 DNA follows: TGCAGTGCTAGAGGTGGGTGGGCAGGCTCCTACGAGCAGTACTTC. Protein: CSARGGWAGSYEQYF.

This clonotype was counted at least ten times. CDR3: CAWSVLSNQPQHF. Here the CDR3 DNA reads TGTGCCTGGAGTGTATTGAGCAATCAGCCCCAGCATTTT. The V and J genes are TRBV30 and TRBJ1-5; D is undetermined. CDR3 size: 13 residues. The V end lost 0 bases, the J end lost 1 base, and 4 bases lay between the germline ends. The V gene's germline CDR1 is GTSNPN and CDR2 SVGIG (reference sequence).

The chain couples TRBV10-3 to TRBJ2-1, with 15 bases that match TRBD2. There are 15 residues in the CDR3. CDR1 ENHRY and CDR2 SYGVKD come from the germline V gene. Trimming took 5 bases from V and 7 from J; bases not matched to a gene: 3. CDR3 DNA: TGTGCCATCAGTAGCGGGACTAGCGGGAGGAATGAGCAGTTCTTC. It encodes CAISSGTSGRNEQFF.

This chain links TRBV7-9 with TRBJ2-5, with 12 bases that match TRBD2. The CDR3 is 15 residues long. V lost 6 bases, J lost 5 bases, and 7 bases stayed unmatched. The germline V gene encodes CDR1 SEHNR and CDR2 FQNEAQ (reference sequence). The CDR3 region has the DNA TGTGCCAGCAGGCCACTGACTAGCGGGAGTGAGACCCAGTACTTC. Protein: CASRPLTSGSETQYF.

This clonotype has more than one count but fewer than ten. The J gene is TRBJ2-3, the V gene TRBV4-1; 10 bases are a match to TRBD2. CDR1 and CDR2 from the germline V gene are MGHRA and YSYEKL. CDR3 length: 16 amino acids. Trimming cost V 1 base and J 1 base; bases outside gene matches: 2. CDR3 DNA sequence: TGCGCCAGCAGCCAAGCTAGCGGGAGACGCACAGATACGCAGTATTTT. This sequence encodes CASSQASGRRTDTQYF.

This clonotype was counted only a few times. V usage is TRBV20-1 and J usage is TRBJ2-5, with 10 bases that match TRBD2. Germline trimming cut 0 bases from V and 5 bases from J; bases unmatched to any gene: 9. The length of the CDR3 is 16 residues. Germline CDR1 reads DFQATT; CDR2 reads SNEGSKA (reference sequence). The CDR3 region is CSARDPSGSVVETQYF. The CDR3, as DNA: TGCAGTGCTAGAGACCCTAGCGGGAGTGTCGTGGAGACCCAGTACTTC.

The J gene is TRBJ1-2, the V gene TRBV12-3 or TRBV12-4; D call uncertain. The CDR3 length is 12 residues. Trimming left V 6 bases short and J 4 bases short, with 9 bases between. The CDR3 region is CASSKLFYGYTF. In nucleotides, the CDR3 is TGTGCCAGCAGCAAGCTCTTCTATGGCTACACCTTC.

In regard to this clonotype: Being one base from a much bigger clone, this may be a read error. The V call is TRBV7-2, the J call TRBJ1-5, with D unclear. Germline CDR1 reads SGHTA; CDR2 reads FQGNSA. This CDR3 is 15 amino acids long. CDR3 DNA: TGTGCCCGCAGCCTCCCGGGCCCTAGCAATCAGCCCCAGCATTTT. Its translation: CARSLPGPSNQPQHF.

The rearrangement uses TRBV10-1 and TRBJ2-1; 7 bases align to TRBD2. The CDR3 contains 13 residues. Germline loops: CDR1 WNHNN, CDR2 SYGVQD (reference sequence). V was clipped by 2 bases and J by 12 bases; unmatched bases: 7. CDR3 nucleotides: TGCGCCAGCAGTGAGGGCGGGAGAGGGTCGCAGTTCTTC. This codes for CASSEGGRGSQFF.